These 32 T cell receptor beta chains share one sample of origin, sequenced in a study of neurological immune-mediated disorders. TCRdb analysed the 5' RACE reads with MiXCR anew, one entry per CDR3 protein. The table includes 65,000 to 90,000 distinct CDR3 sequences, 9% to 12% detected once. Sequences were obtained from PBMCs. The receptors were gathered from a man in his forties in good health.

At least ten counts were recorded for this clonotype. V is TRBV5-1 and J is TRBJ2-7; D remains unclear. V was clipped by 0 bases and J by 0 bases, with 10 bases between them. Germline values: CDR1 SGHRS, CDR2 YFSETQ. CDR3 size: 15 residues. Here the CDR3 DNA reads TGCGCCAGCAGCTTGGGGGTCGACCTCTCCTACGAGCAGTACTTC. Protein product: CASSLGVDLSYEQYF.

Turning to this clonotype: The junction differs from germline at one of its ends, possibly a read error. J is TRBJ2-2 and V is TRBV11-3; a weak D match, TRBD1 (7 bases). Per germline, CDR1 SGHNT and CDR2 YENEEA. The CDR3 is made up of 16 amino acids. The CDR3 is CASSQGGQMNTGERFF. CDR3 coding DNA: TGTGCCAGCAGCCAGGGGGGACAGATGAACACCGGGGAGCGGTTTTTT.

Of note for this clonotype: One end of the junction does not line up with germline, which may come from a read error. The V gene is TRBV5-5, the J gene TRBJ2-1, with a weak D call TRBD2 (6 bases). The CDR3 extends over 13 amino acids. CDR1 is SGHKS, CDR2 YYEKEE, per germline (reference sequence). CDR3 region: CASSFFSSVELFF. CDR3 sequence (DNA): TGTGCCAGCAGCTTCTTCTCTAGCGTGGAGCTGTTCTTC.

This clonotype was counted many times. The chain links TRBV9 to TRBJ2-5; the match to TRBD2 covers 8 bases. CDR3 length: 14 residues. Looked up from germline, CDR1 is SGDLS and CDR2 is YYNGEE. The J segment lost 5 bases and the V segment lost 0 bases, leaving 3 bases of the junction unmatched. The chain's CDR3 is CASSVAGGPETQYF. The CDR3 DNA is TGTGCCAGCAGCGTAGCGGGGGGGCCGGAGACCCAGTACTTC. The entire variable domain, with the rest obtained from reference TRBV9 and TRBJ2-5, is as follows: DSGVTQTPKHLITATGQRVTLRCSPRSGDLSVYWYQQSLDQGLQFLIQYYNGEERAKGNILERFSAQQFPDLHSELNLSSLELGDSALYFCASSVAGGPETQYFGPGTRLLVL.

This clonotype was observed at least ten times. The CDR3 nucleotides are TGTGCCAGCAGCTGGAGTAGCGAGACCCAGTACTTC. It encodes CASSWSSETQYF. This chain joins TRBV7-8 and TRBJ2-5; D gene uncertain. The CDR3 is 12 amino acids. Trimming pared 4 bases from V and 5 bases from J, leaving 8 bases between. In germline, CDR1 is SGHVS, CDR2 FQNEAQ. Looking up the rest from reference TRBV7-8 and TRBJ2-5 gives the full variable domain: GAGVSQSPRYKVAKRGQDVALRCDPISGHVSLFWYQQALGQGPEFLTYFQNEAQLDKSGLPSDRFFAERPEGSVSTLKIQRTQQEDSAVYLCASSWSSETQYFGPGTRLLVL.

This clonotype was recorded at least ten times. The chain links TRBV12-3 or TRBV12-4 to TRBJ2-7, with 11 positions matching TRBD2. The CDR3 sequence is 14 residues long. V lost 7 bases, J lost 4 bases, and 6 bases stayed unmatched. The CDR3 loop is CASTLAGGIYEQYF. CDR3 DNA: TGTGCCAGCACCTTAGCGGGGGGGATTTACGAGCAGTACTTC.

This clonotype was detected ten times or more. V is TRBV15 and J is TRBJ2-7; TRBD1 matches 8 bases. V was pared by 3 bases and J by 6 bases, with 4 bases of the junction left unmatched. There are 13 residues in the CDR3. The germline CDR1 and CDR2 sequences are LNHNV and YYDKDF (reference sequence). This CDR3 reads CATSRDRDGEQYF. The DNA for the CDR3 is TGTGCCACCAGCAGGGACAGGGATGGCGAGCAGTACTTC.

The table lists this clonotype with many counts. The V and J genes are TRBV5-1 and TRBJ2-3; 15 bases line up with TRBD2. This CDR3 has 15 residues. J lost 4 bases, V lost 4 bases, and 1 base had no gene match. In germline, CDR1 is SGHRS, CDR2 YFSETQ. DNA for the CDR3: TGCGCCAGCAGCGGACTAGCGGGGGGGCCAGATACGCAGTATTTT. Protein sequence: CASSGLAGGPDTQYF.

In this sample, this clonotype turned up many times. In DNA, the CDR3 is TGTGCCACCAGTGACGCTGGGGGTGACGGGGAGCTGTTTTTT. Its translation is CATSDAGGDGELFF. The chain couples TRBV24-1 to TRBJ2-2, with D tentatively TRBD1 or TRBD2 (5 bases each). CDR3 length equals 14 residues. V lost 4 bases, J lost 7 bases, and 12 bases lay in between. Germline V gene data show CDR1 as KGHDR and CDR2 as SFDVKD.

This clonotype was counted at least ten times. The rearrangement links TRBV5-5 to TRBJ1-2; D ambiguous. The CDR3 runs 15 residues. Looked up from germline, CDR1 is SGHKS and CDR2 is YYEKEE (reference sequence). V lost 4 bases to trimming and J lost 5 bases, with 18 bases between them. DNA of the CDR3: TGTGCCAGCAGCGAAGAACCGACACTCGAATATGGCTACACCTTC. This encodes CASSEEPTLEYGYTF.

This clonotype turned up a few times. V is TRBV24-1 and J is TRBJ2-2, with D unresolved. V was pared by 0 bases and J by 6 bases, with 4 bases between. The germline V gene encodes CDR1 KGHDR and CDR2 SFDVKD. The CDR3 runs 13 residues. In DNA, the CDR3 is TGTGCCACCAGTGATTTGCTCCCCGGGGAGCTGTTTTTT. Protein sequence: CATSDLLPGELFF.

This clonotype has ten or more counts. This chain links TRBV7-2 with TRBJ2-1, with a tentative D call TRBD2 (5 bases). This CDR3 contains 12 residues. CDR1 SGHTA and CDR2 FQGNSA come from the germline V gene. V dropped 0 bases and J dropped 14 bases, with 11 bases sitting between them. The CDR3 reads CASSLAGLVKFF. CDR3 bases: TGTGCCAGCAGCTTAGCCGGACTTGTAAAGTTCTTC. The variable domain in full, with the rest retrieved from reference TRBV7-2 and TRBJ2-1, is GAGVSQSPSNKVTEKGKDVELRCDPISGHTALYWYRQSLGQGLEFLIYFQGNSAPDKSGLPSDRFSAERTGGSVSTLTIQRTQQEDSAVYLCASSLAGLVKFFGPGTRLTVL.

This clonotype has at least ten counts. The chain links TRBV5-6 to TRBJ1-2, with D possibly being TRBD1 (6 bases). Germline CDR1 SGHDT, CDR2 YYEEEE. Trimming removed 2 bases from V and 1 base from J, with 12 bases in between. The CDR3 covers 15 residues. Here the CDR3 reads CASSFYREVNYGYTF. In nucleotides, the CDR3 is TGTGCCAGCAGCTTCTACAGGGAGGTTAACTATGGCTACACCTTC.

This clonotype was recorded many times. The chain links TRBV5-1 to TRBJ2-5; weak D call: TRBD1 (5 bases). V was shortened by 2 bases and J by 5 bases, with 19 bases between the two germline ends. The germline CDR1 and CDR2 sequences are SGHRS and YFSETQ. This CDR3 is built from 16 residues. The chain's CDR3 is CASSLTKTSKGETQYF. The DNA for the CDR3 is TGCGCCAGCAGCTTAACCAAGACTTCGAAGGGGGAGACCCAGTACTTC.

This clonotype has a count of ten or more. The chain is built from TRBV25-1 and TRBJ2-7; the D call may be TRBD1 or TRBD2 (5 bases each). Per the germline V gene, CDR1 is MGHDK and CDR2 is SYGVNS. V shed 2 bases and J shed 9 bases, with 17 bases lying between them. This CDR3 is built from 14 residues. In DNA, the CDR3 is TGTGCCAGCAGTGAAGAGTGGGTCCAGGGACCGCAGTACTTC. The encoded protein is CASSEEWVQGPQYF.

In this sample, this clonotype turned up many times. The CDR3 DNA is TGTGCCAGCAGCCAGGCTAGCGGGGGGGGGTACGAGCAGTACTTC. Amino acids: CASSQASGGGYEQYF. The chain carries TRBV4-2 and TRBJ2-7; TRBD2 matches at 12 bases. With V trimmed by 3 bases and J by 4 bases, 4 bases remained unmatched. Germline values: CDR1 LGHNA, CDR2 YNFKEQ. The CDR3 is 15 amino acids.

On this clonotype itself: Germline and junction disagree at one end, which may indicate a read error. The chain is built from TRBV14 and TRBJ2-5; D is perhaps TRBD2 (6 bases). CDR1 SGHDN and CDR2 FVKESK come from the germline V gene. The CDR3 extends over 16 amino acids. The CDR3 here is CASSQDSGPLTGTHYF. The CDR3 region has the DNA TGTGCCAGCAGCCAAGATAGCGGACCTCTAACGGGGACCCACTACTTC.

There are many counts of this clonotype. The chain recombines TRBV5-1 with TRBJ2-7, with 9 nucleotides matching TRBD2. Germline trimming cut 0 bases from V and 3 bases from J; bases unmatched to any gene: 4. The CDR3 covers 15 residues. Germline V gives CDR1 SGHRS, CDR2 YFSETQ. The CDR3 region has the DNA TGCGCCAGCAGCTTGGTGCTAGCGGGGAGCTACGAGCAGTACTTC. Protein: CASSLVLAGSYEQYF.

This clonotype came up many times. The chain is built from TRBV9 and TRBJ2-1; 10 nucleotides match TRBD2. V lost 0 bases and J lost 8; bases outside the gene matches: 5. This CDR3 spans 15 amino acids. Germline CDR1 SGDLS, CDR2 YYNGEE. In DNA form, the CDR3 reads TGTGCCAGCAGCGTAGAGGCTAGCGGGAGCTATGAGCAGTTCTTC. Protein product: CASSVEASGSYEQFF.

This clonotype was observed many times. This may come from a read error, since a much larger clone is one base off. The chain joins TRBV11-2 to TRBJ1-1; D possibly corresponds to TRBD1 (6 bases). This CDR3 has 14 residues. The V end lost 3 bases, the J end lost 0 bases, and 8 bases lay between the germline ends. The germline CDR1 and CDR2 sequences are SGHAT and FQNNGV. As DNA, the CDR3 is TGTGCCAGCAGCTTGGACAGTTTGAACACTGAAGCTTTCTTT. This gives the protein CASSLDSLNTEAFF.

This clonotype was counted many times. Here the CDR3 reads CASSTRQDPSDGYTF. The CDR3 bases are TGTGCCAGCAGCACCCGACAGGACCCGTCCGATGGCTACACCTTC. The V gene is TRBV7-9, the J gene TRBJ1-2; D is possibly TRBD1 (6 bases). The CDR3 runs 15 residues. The germline V gene has CDR1 SEHNR and CDR2 FQNEAQ (reference sequence). V dropped 5 bases and J dropped 6 bases, with 19 bases sitting between them. The whole variable domain, remainder taken from reference TRBV7-9 and TRBJ1-2, is DTGVSQNPRHKITKRGQNVTFRCDPISEHNRLYWYRQTLGQGPEFLTYFQNEAQLEKSRLLSDRFSAERPKGSFSTLEIQRTEQGDSAMYLCASSTRQDPSDGYTFGSGTRLTVV.

This clonotype was observed a handful of times. The V and J genes are TRBV20-1 and TRBJ2-3; possibly TRBD2 for D (6 bases). Germline values: CDR1 DFQATT, CDR2 SNEGSKA (reference sequence). The CDR3 is 13 residues long. Trimming shortened V by 5 bases and J by 2 bases, and 11 bases separated the two germline ends. The CDR3 spells CSASGLLTDTQYF. Here the CDR3 DNA reads TGCAGTGCTTCGGGACTTCTCACAGATACGCAGTATTTT.

There are a few counts of this clonotype. This rearrangement joins TRBV2 to TRBJ1-2; 9 bases line up with TRBD1. The CDR3 is 16 residues long. V trimming: 8 bases; J trimming: 4 bases; junction bases outside the gene matches: 14. The V gene's germline CDR1 is SNHLY and CDR2 FYNNEI. The CDR3 region is CASWKGQGKLGYGYTF. The CDR3 coding sequence is TGTGCCAGCTGGAAGGGACAGGGTAAATTGGGCTATGGCTACACCTTC.

This clonotype was picked up many times. The genes are TRBV12-3 or TRBV12-4 and TRBJ2-7, with D maybe TRBD2 (6 bases). The CDR3 is 13 amino acids. V was cut by 3 bases and J by 2 bases, with 8 bases left in between. CDR3 amino acids: CASSFGTPYEQYF. The CDR3 coding sequence is TGTGCCAGCAGTTTCGGGACTCCCTACGAGCAGTACTTC.

This clonotype has a count of ten or more. The chain combines TRBV18 with TRBJ1-6; TRBD1 aligns across 8 bases. J was trimmed by 4 bases and V by 8 bases; bases with no gene match: 1. The CDR3 sequence is 13 residues long. CDR1 is KGHSH, CDR2 LQKENI, per germline. In DNA, the CDR3 is TGTGCCAGCCGACAGGGGTATAATTCACCCCTCCACTTT. It is translated as CASRQGYNSPLHF.

This clonotype came up many times. The V and J genes are TRBV29-1 and TRBJ2-7, with D possibly TRBD1 on 6 matching bases. CDR1 and CDR2 (germline): SQVTM, ANQGSEA. The CDR3 runs 13 residues. The ends were cut back, 4 bases at V and 1 base at J, with 11 bases in the middle. The CDR3 nucleotides are TGCAGCGTTGGTGGGACATTATCCTACGAGCAGTACTTC. It yields the protein CSVGGTLSYEQYF.

This clonotype came up many times. The chain joins TRBV7-3 to TRBJ1-6; D is perhaps TRBD1 (6 bases). The CDR3 spans 15 residues. CDR1 is SGHTA, CDR2 FQGTGA, per germline. The V end lost 5 bases, the J end lost 6 bases, and 14 bases lay between the germline ends. CDR3: CASSPDRSFNSPLHF. The CDR3 DNA reads as TGTGCCAGCAGCCCGGACAGAAGTTTTAATTCACCCCTCCACTTT.

This clonotype was found a few times. The chain uses TRBV5-5 and TRBJ2-3, with D uncertain. Trimming took 3 bases from V and 11 from J, leaving 34 bases between them. Germline CDR1 is SGHKS and CDR2 is YYEKEE (reference sequence). The CDR3 is 19 residues long. For the CDR3, the DNA is TGTGCCAGCAGCTGGGCCGTAGTATCTGACCCCTCGATAACGGTTAGGCAGTATTTT. Translating it yields CASSWAVVSDPSITVRQYF.

At least ten counts were recorded for this clonotype. This rearrangement joins TRBV7-2 to TRBJ2-3, with D unclear. Germline CDR1 is SGHTA and CDR2 is FQGNSA. The CDR3 length is 12 residues. Between the trimmed V and J ends, which lost 6 bases and 2 bases, there was a span of 6 bases. The CDR3 DNA reads TGTGCCAGCAGTTGGGCCACAGATACGCAGTATTTT. Its protein is CASSWATDTQYF.

This clonotype has ten or more counts. This chain connects TRBV9 to TRBJ2-2; 9 bases fit TRBD2. The V segment lost 0 bases and the J segment 2 bases; nucleotides outside the gene matches: 5. This CDR3 is built from 17 residues. Germline V gene lookup returns CDR1 SGDLS and CDR2 YYNGEE. CDR3 sequence: CASSVVGSGSNTGELFF. CDR3 in DNA: TGTGCCAGCAGCGTAGTCGGTAGCGGGAGTAACACCGGGGAGCTGTTTTTT. Complete variable domain (other parts from reference TRBV9 and TRBJ2-2): DSGVTQTPKHLITATGQRVTLRCSPRSGDLSVYWYQQSLDQGLQFLIQYYNGEERAKGNILERFSAQQFPDLHSELNLSSLELGDSALYFCASSVVGSGSNTGELFFGEGSRLTVL.

Many counts were recorded for this clonotype. This chain links TRBV5-1 with TRBJ1-1; D is possibly TRBD1 (5 bases). This CDR3 contains 13 residues. CDR1 is SGHRS and CDR2 is YFSETQ in the germline V gene. V lost 5 bases to trimming and J lost 6 bases, with 14 bases between them. Written as DNA, the CDR3 is TGCGCCAGCAGGCGCGACAGTATGCCTGAAGCTTTCTTT. Its protein product is CASRRDSMPEAFF.

This clonotype occurred many times. CDR3 loop: CASSLGSEQFF. CDR3 DNA sequence: TGTGCCAGCAGCTTAGGATCAGAGCAGTTCTTC. The gene calls are TRBV7-9 and TRBJ2-1, with D uncertain. Trimming shortened V by 1 base and J by 10 bases, and 5 bases separated the two germline ends. The CDR3 covers 11 residues. Germline CDR1 and CDR2: SEHNR and FQNEAQ (reference sequence).